The 14 T cell receptor beta chains presented below share a single source sample, sequenced in a study of CD8 T cells in Susac syndrome. The RNA, roughly 0.5 to 1 ug, was put through reverse transcription using random hexamers. TCRdb re-called the immunoSEQ multiplex PCR reads through MiXCR, storing one row per CDR3 protein. The sample shows about 400,000 distinct CDR3 sequences, approximately 85% of them seen only once. Sequencing was carried out using CD8+ T cells from PBMCs. All receptors come from a human donor with multiple sclerosis.

J is TRBJ2-1 and V is TRBV4-1; D possibly corresponds to TRBD1 (6 bases). V gave up 0 bases and J gave up 8 bases, with 8 bases separating them. CDR1 MGHRA and CDR2 YSYEKL come from the germline V gene. There are 13 residues in the CDR3. Here the CDR3 reads CASSQETGYEQFF. The CDR3, as DNA: TGCGCCAGCAGCCAAGAAACAGGGTATGAGCAGTTCTTC.

The genes are TRBV19 and TRBJ2-7; 7 bases align to TRBD1. The germline CDR1 and CDR2 sequences are LNHDA and SQIVND (reference sequence). The length of the CDR3 is 14 residues. Trimming removed 6 bases from V and 4 bases from J; junction bases left unmatched: 9. The CDR3 region is CASSQGTDVYEQYF. Here the CDR3 DNA reads TGTGCCAGTAGCCAGGGGACAGATGTGTACGAGCAGTACTTC.

The chain combines TRBV28 with TRBJ2-7, with 7 bases fitting TRBD2. V was pared by 7 bases and J by 4 bases, with 7 bases of the junction left unmatched. This CDR3 region has 13 residues. Germline V CDR1 and CDR2: MDHEN, SYDVKM. CDR3 sequence (DNA): TGTGCCAGCACCCCCGGGGAGGGGTACGAGCAGTACTTC. Translating gives CASTPGEGYEQYF.

The chain combines TRBV14 with TRBJ2-3, with 8 bases aligning to TRBD2. The CDR3 has 19 amino acids. Germline V gene lookup returns CDR1 SGHDN and CDR2 FVKESK. J gave up 1 base and V 1 base, and 13 bases lay outside the gene matches. CDR3 DNA: TGTGCCAGCAGCCAAGTTGGGTTCGAGCGGGAGACGGGCACAGATACGCAGTATTTT. Its translation: CASSQVGFERETGTDTQYF.

The chain joins TRBV12-3 or TRBV12-4 to TRBJ2-5; 8 bases are shared with TRBD2. The CDR3 is made up of 14 amino acids. With 6 bases clipped from V and 1 base from J, the junction kept 4 bases outside the gene matches. The CDR3: CASRVLAGQETQYF. CDR3 sequence (DNA): TGTGCCAGCAGAGTCCTAGCGGGCCAAGAGACCCAGTACTTC.

V and J are TRBV14 and TRBJ1-2; 7 bases line up with TRBD1. This CDR3 has 13 amino acids. V was clipped by 5 bases and J by 6 bases; unmatched bases: 6. Germline CDR1 is SGHDN and CDR2 is FVKESK. CDR3 nucleotide sequence: TGTGCCAGCAGCGACAGGGCTTCCAATGGCTACACCTTC. Protein: CASSDRASNGYTF.

The chain joins TRBV20-1 to TRBJ2-1, with TRBD2 matching 7 bases. J gave up 9 bases and V 3 bases, and 5 bases lay outside the gene matches. The CDR3 has 12 amino acids. Germline CDR1 and CDR2: DFQATT and SNEGSKA (reference sequence). The DNA for the CDR3 is TGCAGTGCTAGTTGGGGGGGTACTGAGCAGTTCTTC. Its protein product is CSASWGGTEQFF.

The chain is built from TRBV20-1 and TRBJ2-7, with TRBD2 identical over 8 bases. V lost 3 bases and J lost 2; bases outside the gene matches: 6. From germline, CDR1 is DFQATT and CDR2 SNEGSKA (reference sequence). This CDR3 contains 14 residues. The CDR3 coding sequence is TGCAGTGCTAGTAAACTAGCGGCCACCTACGAGCAGTACTTC. Its protein is CSASKLAATYEQYF.

This chain links TRBV5-5 with TRBJ1-1; TRBD1 matches at 7 bases. Germline assignment: CDR1 SGHKS and CDR2 YYEKEE (reference sequence). CDR3 length: 12 residues. V was clipped by 4 bases and J by 7 bases; unmatched bases: 4. The chain's CDR3 is CASSTGVGEAFF. In DNA form, the CDR3 reads TGTGCCAGCAGCACAGGGGTGGGTGAAGCTTTCTTT.

The V and J genes are TRBV27 and TRBJ2-1, with D perhaps given as TRBD1 or TRBD2 (6 bases each). CDR1 and CDR2 (germline): MNHEY, SMNVEV (reference sequence). This CDR3 region has 18 residues. Deletions cut 2 bases from V and 1 base from J, with 18 bases between. The chain's CDR3 is CASSLGLFKGGSYNEQFF. The CDR3 coding sequence is TGTGCCAGCAGTTTAGGTCTTTTTAAGGGGGGATCCTACAATGAGCAGTTCTTC.

The rearrangement links TRBV3-1 to TRBJ2-3, with TRBD1 as a possible D gene (5 bases). Deletions cut 0 bases from V and 10 bases from J, with 5 bases between. The germline V gene encodes CDR1 LGHDT and CDR2 YNNKEL (reference sequence). CDR3 length: 11 residues. The CDR3 nucleotides are TGTGCCAGCAGCCAAGAAGGGGCGCAGTATTTT. It is translated as CASSQEGAQYF.

The chain joins TRBV6-5 to TRBJ2-1; the match to TRBD2 covers 8 bases. CDR1 is MNHEY, CDR2 SVGAGI, per germline. V was pared by 3 bases and J by 7 bases, with 8 bases of the junction left unmatched. CDR3 size: 15 residues. The DNA of the CDR3 is TGTGCCAGCAGTTATTACGGGAGGGCCAGTAATGAGCAGTTCTTC. As protein: CASSYYGRASNEQFF.

The chain couples TRBV15 to TRBJ2-5; 13 nucleotides match TRBD2. The CDR3 totals 18 residues. The junction had 12 bases not matched to a gene; V was cut back by 3 bases and J by 5 bases. Germline V gene data show CDR1 as LNHNV and CDR2 as YYDKDF (reference sequence). CDR3 bases: TGTGCCACCAGCAGTACCGGGACTAGCGGGATTACAGGGGAGACCCAGTACTTC. Translation: CATSSTGTSGITGETQYF.

This clonotype occurred a few times. The CDR3 loop is CASSSYPGQGYETQYF. CDR3 bases: TGTGCCAGCAGCTCCTACCCGGGACAGGGTTACGAGACCCAGTACTTC. This chain connects TRBV7-9 to TRBJ2-5; 9 bases are a match to TRBD1. The germline V gene has CDR1 SEHNR and CDR2 FQNEAQ (reference sequence). V was clipped by 4 bases and J by 5 bases; unmatched bases: 11. The CDR3 contains 16 residues.